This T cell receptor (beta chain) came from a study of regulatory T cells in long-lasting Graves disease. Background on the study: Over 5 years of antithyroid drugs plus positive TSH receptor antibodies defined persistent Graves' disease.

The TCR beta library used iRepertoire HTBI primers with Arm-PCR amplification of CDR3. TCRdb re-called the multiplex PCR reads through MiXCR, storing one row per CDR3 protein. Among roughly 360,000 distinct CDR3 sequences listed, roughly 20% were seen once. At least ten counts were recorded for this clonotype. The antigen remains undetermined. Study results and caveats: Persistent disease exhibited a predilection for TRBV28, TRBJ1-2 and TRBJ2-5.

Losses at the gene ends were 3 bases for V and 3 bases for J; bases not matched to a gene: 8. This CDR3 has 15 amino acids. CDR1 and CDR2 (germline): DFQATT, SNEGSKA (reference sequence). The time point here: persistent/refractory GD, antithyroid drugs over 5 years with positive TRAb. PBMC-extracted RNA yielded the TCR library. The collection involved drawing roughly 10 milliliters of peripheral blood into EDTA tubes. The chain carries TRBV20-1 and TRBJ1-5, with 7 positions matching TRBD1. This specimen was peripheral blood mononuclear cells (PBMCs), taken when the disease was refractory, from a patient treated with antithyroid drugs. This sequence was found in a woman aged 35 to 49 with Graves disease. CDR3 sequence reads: CSAREGRGDNQPQHF. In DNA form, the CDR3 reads TGCAGTGCTAGGGAGGGCAGGGGGGACAATCAGCCCCAGCATTTT.